This is a list of T cell receptor beta chains from one sample in a study of identical twins. TCRdb itself ran the 5' RACE reads through MiXCR, one entry per CDR3 protein. There are around 1.7 million distinct CDR3 sequences in the sample; about 32% occur only once, and 0.25% to 0.3% lies in the top ten. The sample was cord blood. Receptor source: a newborn girl in good health. The CDR3 runs from the conserved cysteine through the conserved F or W. A D gene is named only where the DNA matches it firmly. Rows may omit the clone size; those that give it use once, few, many or a size class.

. | TRBJ2-3 | TRBV4-2 | few | TGTGCCAGCAGCCCCCACTTGGAGGGAGGCACAGATACGCAGTATTTT | CASSPHLEGGTDTQYF
. | TRBJ2-1 | TRBV7-2 | once | TGTGCCAGCAGCCCCTGGGACTCATCCGGTGGCAATGAGCAGTTCTTC | CASSPWDSSGGNEQFF
TRBD2 | TRBJ2-7 | TRBV5-6 | few | TGTGCCAGCAGCGATAGCGGGAGACCCTACGAGCAGTACTTC | CASSDSGRPYEQYF
. | TRBJ2-1 | TRBV20-1 | many | TGCAGTGCTACTAGATCGGTACACAATGAGCAGTTCTTC | CSATRSVHNEQFF
. | TRBJ2-7 | TRBV29-1 | . | TGCAGCGTTGAAGATGTAGGGGGACACAGCTCCTACGAGCAGTACTTC | CSVEDVGGHSSYEQYF
. | TRBJ2-2 | TRBV5-1 | . | TGCGCCAGCAGCTTCTCTCAGTGGAACACCGGGGAGCTGTTTTTT | CASSFSQWNTGELFF
. | TRBJ1-2 | TRBV6-6 | . | TGTGCCAGCAGTTACTCCCGGGCGACTAACTATGGCTACACCTTC | CASSYSRATNYGYTF
. | TRBJ2-2 | TRBV2 | . | TGTGCCAGCTCCGGACTACACAGTCTCACCGGGGAGCTGTTTTTT | CASSGLHSLTGELFF
TRBD1 | TRBJ1-5 | TRBV19 | . | TGTGCCAGTACCCGGGACAGGGGAGGGAGAAGCAATCAGCCCCAGCATTTT | CASTRDRGGRSNQPQHF
TRBD2 | TRBJ2-7 | TRBV3-1 | few | TGTGCCAGCAGCCAAGGAATAGCCAGTGGGAGGGCCTACGAGCAGTACTTC | CASSQGIASGRAYEQYF
. | TRBJ2-3 | TRBV15 | . | TGTGCCACCACATCGGGGAGCGGGAGCACAGATACGCAGTATTTT | CATTSGSGSTDTQYF
TRBD1 | TRBJ2-3 | TRBV6-6 | few | TGTGCCAGCAACCCCTTGGGACAGCCCACAGATACGCAGTATTTT | CASNPLGQPTDTQYF
TRBD2 | TRBJ2-3 | TRBV20-1 | . | TGCAGTGCTAGAGTAGCGGGGGGGCCTTTAGATACGCAGTATTTT | CSARVAGGPLDTQYF
TRBD2 | TRBJ2-1 | TRBV29-1 | . | TGCAGCGGAATAGCGGGAGGATCCTACAATGAGCAGTTCTTC | CSGIAGGSYNEQFF
TRBD1 | TRBJ2-2 | TRBV20-1 | . | TGCAGTGCCTATAAACAGGGGGCCGGGGAGCTGTTTTTT | CSAYKQGAGELFF
TRBD2 | TRBJ2-1 | TRBV7-9 | . | TGTGCCAGCAGCCCGACGGGACTAGCTCTTTCCTACAATGAGCAGTTCTTC | CASSPTGLALSYNEQFF
TRBD1 | TRBJ2-1 | TRBV6-1 | few | TGTGCCAGCAGTCGGGACAGGGGGTTGGATGAGCAGTTCTTC | CASSRDRGLDEQFF
TRBD1 | TRBJ2-3 | TRBV5-6 | . | TGTGCCAGCAGGAGTAGGGGGCACACAGATACGCAGTATTTT | CASRSRGHTDTQYF
. | TRBJ2-3 | TRBV28 | few | TGTGCCAGCACCCGGAGGGCCACTAGGGCAGATACGCAGTATTTT | CASTRRATRADTQYF
TRBD2 | TRBJ2-4 | TRBV12-3/TRBV12-4 | many | TGTGCCAGCAGTGCGAGACTAGCTGTAGCCAAAAACATTCAGTACTTC | CASSARLAVAKNIQYF
TRBD2 | TRBJ2-1 | TRBV10-2 | few | TGCGCCAGCAGTGATACTAGCGGGGGGCGGTTTGAGCAGTTCTTC | CASSDTSGGRFEQFF
. | TRBJ1-4 | TRBV11-2 | few | TGTGCCAGCAGCTTAGAGGGACGGCGTTATGAAAAACTGTTTTTT | CASSLEGRRYEKLFF
TRBD1 | TRBJ2-7 | TRBV12-3/TRBV12-4 | . | TGTGCCAGCAGTGGACAGGCCCCCTACGAGCAGTACTTC | CASSGQAPYEQYF
. | TRBJ2-1 | TRBV14 | . | TGTGCCAGCAGCCCCGTCGGCCAAACAATCAGGGGACATGAGCAGTTCTTC | CASSPVGQTIRGHEQFF
. | TRBJ2-7 | TRBV20-1 | few | TGCAGTGCTAGACCAGGACTAAACCTCTCCTACGAGCAGTACTTC | CSARPGLNLSYEQYF
TRBD2 | TRBJ2-1 | TRBV7-9 | . | TGTGCCAGCAGCGAGCTTATAACTAGCGGGATCACCTACAATGAGCAGTTCTTC | CASSELITSGITYNEQFF
. | TRBJ2-1 | TRBV5-1 | few | TGCGCCAGCAGCTTGGAAGGGACCCGAAATGAGCAGTTCTTC | CASSLEGTRNEQFF
TRBD1 | TRBJ2-1 | TRBV6-6 | few | TGTGCCAGCAGCCAGAGAAAGAGGGACAGGGTCTACAATGAGCAGTTCTTC | CASSQRKRDRVYNEQFF
. | TRBJ1-2 | TRBV3-1 | . | TGTGCCAGCAGCCAAGATTCTACGGGACGGGTCTATGGCTACACCTTC | CASSQDSTGRVYGYTF
TRBD2 | TRBJ2-3 | TRBV2 | . | TGTGCCAGCACGGGAAATAGCGGGCGTTCTGGCACAGATACGCAGTATTTT | CASTGNSGRSGTDTQYF
TRBD2 | TRBJ2-1 | TRBV7-2 | few | TGTGCCAGCAGCTTGACTAGACTAGCGGGAGGGGGTGAGCAGTTCTTC | CASSLTRLAGGGEQFF
TRBD1 | TRBJ2-2 | TRBV28 | once | TGTGCCAGCAAGGGACAGGAGAACACCGGGGAGCTGTTTTTT | CASKGQENTGELFF
. | TRBJ1-5 | TRBV6-5 | . | TGTGCCAGCAGTTACAAACCTGGCAATCAGCCCCAGCATTTT | CASSYKPGNQPQHF
TRBD1 | TRBJ1-6 | TRBV4-2 | . | TGTGCCAGCAGCCAAGAGGCGACAGGGGGTTCACCCCCCCACTTT | CASSQEATGGSPPHF
. | TRBJ2-4 | TRBV6-5 | many | TGTGCCAGCAGTAAAGACACCGTAGCCAAAAACATTCAGTACTTC | CASSKDTVAKNIQYF
. | TRBJ2-6 | TRBV3-1 | many | TGTGCCAGCAGCCAATCTGGGGCCAACGTCCTGACTTTC | CASSQSGANVLTF
TRBD2 | TRBJ2-1 | TRBV10-3 | many | TGTGCCATCAGACCCGGGACTAGCGGGAGCAATGAGCAGTTCTTC | CAIRPGTSGSNEQFF
. | TRBJ2-1 | TRBV5-1 | few | TGCGCCAGCAGCTTCACTAGTCTGGACAATGAGCAGTTCTTC | CASSFTSLDNEQFF
. | TRBJ1-1 | TRBV20-1 | . | TGCAGTGCTAGAGATCGGGGACGCCTGAACACTGAAGCTTTCTTT | CSARDRGRLNTEAFF
. | TRBJ1-1 | TRBV20-1 | . | TGCAGTGCTAGGGGGGGGATAGATGGTGAAGCTTTCTTT | CSARGGIDGEAFF
. | TRBJ2-7 | TRBV12-3/TRBV12-4 | . | TGTGCCAGCAGTTTAGTCTCACTGAGCGCCTCCTACGAGCAGTACTTC | CASSLVSLSASYEQYF
TRBD1 | TRBJ1-2 | TRBV10-3 | few | TGTGCCATCAGACTGGGACAGGGCCCTAACTATGGCTACACCTTC | CAIRLGQGPNYGYTF
. | TRBJ2-5 | TRBV29-1 | many | TGCAGCGTTGATGAAGGAACGGAGACCCAGTACTTC | CSVDEGTETQYF
. | TRBJ2-7 | TRBV7-2 | . | TGTGCCAGCACCCCACAACCGGGACAAAACTACGAGCAGTACTTC | CASTPQPGQNYEQYF